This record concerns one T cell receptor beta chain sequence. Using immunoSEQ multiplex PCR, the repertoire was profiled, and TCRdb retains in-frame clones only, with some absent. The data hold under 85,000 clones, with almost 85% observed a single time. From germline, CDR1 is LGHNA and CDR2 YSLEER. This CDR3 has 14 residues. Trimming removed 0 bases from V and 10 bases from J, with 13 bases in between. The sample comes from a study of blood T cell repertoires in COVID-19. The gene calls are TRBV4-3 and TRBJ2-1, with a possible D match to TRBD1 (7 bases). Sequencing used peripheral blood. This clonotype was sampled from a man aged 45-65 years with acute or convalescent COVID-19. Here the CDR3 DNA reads TGCGCCAGCAGCCAAGAGCAGGGGGGCCGAGAGCAGTTCTTC. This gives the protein CASSQEQGGREQFF.